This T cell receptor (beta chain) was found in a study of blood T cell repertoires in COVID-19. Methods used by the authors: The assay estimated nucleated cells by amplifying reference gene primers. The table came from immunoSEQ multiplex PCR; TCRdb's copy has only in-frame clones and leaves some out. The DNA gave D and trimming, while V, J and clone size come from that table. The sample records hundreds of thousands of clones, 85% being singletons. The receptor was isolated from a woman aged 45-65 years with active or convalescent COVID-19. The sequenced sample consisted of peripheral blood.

The chain's CDR3 is CAWSVTATNTEAFF. The CDR3 coding sequence is TGTGCCTGGAGTGTAACAGCTACGAACACTGAAGCTTTCTTT. V and J are TRBV30 and TRBJ1-1; D remains ambiguous. Germline CDR1 is GTSNPN and CDR2 is SVGIG (reference sequence). V shed 0 bases and J shed 1 base, with 9 bases lying between them. The CDR3 has 14 residues.